Presented here are 26 T cell receptor beta chains from one specimen sequenced in a study of CD8 T cells in ankylosing spondylitis. TCRdb ran MiXCR on the 5' RACE reads and lists one entry per CDR3 protein. The sample lists 50,000 to 70,000 distinct CDR3 sequences, under 7.5% occurring once. Sequenced material: synovial fluid, either unsorted or a sorted T cell fraction (not recorded which). These receptors were taken from a male donor with ankylosing spondylitis.

Many counts were recorded for this clonotype. The chain uses TRBV2 and TRBJ2-3; 7 nucleotides match TRBD2. CDR1 SNHLY and CDR2 FYNNEI come from the germline V gene. The CDR3 has 14 amino acids. J was trimmed by 1 base and V by 8 bases; bases with no gene match: 6. The CDR3 DNA sequence: TGTGCCAGCGGGCGGGAGAGCGGCACAGATACGCAGTATTTT. Amino acids: CASGRESGTDTQYF.

This rearrangement joins TRBV14 to TRBJ1-2; D is unclear. Per germline, CDR1 SGHDN and CDR2 FVKESK. V gave up 0 bases and J gave up 11 bases, with 4 bases separating them. The CDR3 contains 10 residues. The CDR3 DNA follows: TGTGCCAGCAGCCAAGAGACTTACACCTTC. It encodes CASSQETYTF.

The chain couples TRBV28 to TRBJ2-4; 8 bases are a match to TRBD2. Germline CDR1 is MDHEN and CDR2 is SYDVKM. CDR3 size: 12 residues. The V and J ends lost 10 bases and 6 bases, in that order; junction bases with no gene match: 5. The CDR3 reads CATVAGTNIQYF. The CDR3 bases are TGTGCCACCGTAGCGGGGACAAACATTCAGTACTTC.

The sample holds many counts of this clonotype. The chain couples TRBV9 to TRBJ2-7, with D perhaps matching TRBD1 (6 bases). The CDR3 runs to 13 residues. CDR1 and CDR2 from the germline V gene are SGDLS and YYNGEE. The V gene lost 2 bases and the J gene lost 1 base, with 7 bases spanning the gap. The chain's CDR3 is CASSVTGSYEQYF. As DNA, the CDR3 is TGTGCCAGCAGCGTGACAGGATCCTACGAGCAGTACTTC.

The chain is built from TRBV7-9 and TRBJ2-7, with 14 bases aligning to TRBD2. This CDR3 contains 15 residues. The trim removed 5 bases at V and 9 bases at J, leaving 9 bases unmatched. Germline CDR1 reads SEHNR; CDR2 reads FQNEAQ (reference sequence). CDR3 sequence: CASSRTGTSGSVQYF. The CDR3 nucleotides are TGTGCCAGCAGCAGAACCGGGACTAGCGGGAGCGTGCAGTACTTC.

This clonotype was picked up many times. V is TRBV2 and J is TRBJ2-2, with 10 bases that match TRBD2. The CDR3 totals 16 residues. V was pared by 4 bases and J by 1 base, with 3 bases of the junction left unmatched. Germline-derived CDR1 and CDR2 are SNHLY and FYNNEI. Here the CDR3 DNA reads TGTGCCAGCAGTGTTTGGACTAGCGGGAACACCGGGGAGCTGTTTTTT. It yields the protein CASSVWTSGNTGELFF.

The chain's CDR3 is CASRPSQGPYEQYF. The CDR3 bases are TGTGCCAGCAGACCTTCACAGGGTCCCTACGAGCAGTACTTC. The rearrangement joins TRBV6-2 or TRBV6-3 to TRBJ2-7; possibly TRBD1 for D (6 bases). Germline V gives CDR1 MNHEY, CDR2 SVGEGT. The CDR3 is 14 residues long. V was pared by 6 bases and J by 2 bases, with 14 bases between.

V is TRBV5-1 and J is TRBJ2-1, with D possibly matching TRBD2 (5 bases). V was clipped by 0 bases and J by 11 bases, with 12 bases between them. The CDR3 runs 13 residues. The V gene's germline CDR1 is SGHRS and CDR2 YFSETQ. CDR3 in amino acids: CASSLADGEKQFF. CDR3 nucleotides: TGCGCCAGCAGCTTGGCCGATGGGGAGAAGCAGTTCTTC.

This clonotype occurred once. The rearrangement joins TRBV7-2 to TRBJ1-5, with D possibly being TRBD1 (6 bases). The V and J ends lost 4 bases and 4 bases respectively, with 11 bases between them. The CDR3 is 14 residues long. Germline lookup yields CDR1 SGHTA and CDR2 FQGNSA. Here the CDR3 reads CASSSTGSNQPQHF. CDR3 bases: TGTGCCAGCAGCTCTACAGGGTCTAATCAGCCCCAGCATTTT.

This clonotype came up a few times. The DNA of the CDR3 is TGCGCCAGCAGCCAACGAGGGGTAGGGGAAAAACTGTTTTTT. Translated, it gives CASSQRGVGEKLFF. The V gene is TRBV4-3, the J gene TRBJ1-4; D is possibly TRBD1 (5 bases). Germline CDR1 LGHNA, CDR2 YSLEER. The CDR3 loop spans 14 amino acids. Trimming stripped 2 bases from V and 8 bases from J, with 12 bases between.

On this clonotype: This may stem from a read error, because a much larger clone lies one nucleotide away. The J gene is TRBJ2-5, the V gene TRBV20-1; TRBD2 is a possible D gene (5 bases). Germline V gene lookup returns CDR1 DFQATT and CDR2 SNEGSKA (reference sequence). CDR3 size: 14 residues. The CDR3 region has the DNA TGCAGTGCTACCGGGTACGACCCTGGGGAGACCCTGTACTTC. It codes for CSATGYDPGETLYF.

This clonotype was recorded a few times. The rearrangement joins TRBV9 to TRBJ2-1; 7 bases line up with TRBD2. This CDR3 comprises 15 residues. Trimming at V came to 2 bases and at J to 6 bases, leaving 8 bases not matched to a gene. Germline V gives CDR1 SGDLS, CDR2 YYNGEE. The CDR3 DNA follows: TGTGCCAGCAGCGTTGGGGCGACTAGCCGCAATGAGCAGTTCTTC. Translating it yields CASSVGATSRNEQFF.

This clonotype was found many times. The chain carries TRBV7-2 and TRBJ1-6; a possible D gene is TRBD1 (6 bases). The V end was cut by 7 bases, the J end by 6 bases, with 19 bases between. Germline V lookup: CDR1 SGHTA, CDR2 FQGNSA. The CDR3 totals 16 residues. This CDR3 is CASTKPSRTVNSPLHF. CDR3 sequence (DNA): TGTGCCAGCACCAAACCATCCCGGACAGTTAATTCACCCCTCCACTTT.

Ten or more counts support this clonotype. The rearrangement joins TRBV6-1 to TRBJ1-5, with D unresolved. Trimming took off 7 bases at V and 7 bases at J, with 14 bases between the two ends. The CDR3 covers 13 residues. CDR1 is MNHNS and CDR2 is SASEGT in the germline V gene. The CDR3 here is CASTVRRGQPQHF. CDR3 DNA: TGTGCCAGCACTGTTCGGCGAGGACAGCCCCAGCATTTT.

This chain uses TRBV11-2 with TRBJ2-1; TRBD2 might be the D (6 bases). Germline loops: CDR1 SGHAT, CDR2 FQNNGV. V was cut by 2 bases and J by 9 bases, with 20 bases left in between. The length of the CDR3 is 16 residues. CDR3 residues: CASSLTAGPVSLEQFF. CDR3 DNA: TGTGCCAGCAGCTTAACAGCGGGCCCGGTTTCACTTGAGCAGTTCTTC.

This clonotype was recorded at least ten times. This rearrangement joins TRBV20-1 to TRBJ2-1, with TRBD2 identical over 13 bases. Germline trimming cut 4 bases from V and 8 bases from J; bases unmatched to any gene: 20. CDR1 and CDR2 (germline): DFQATT, SNEGSKA (reference sequence). The CDR3 runs to 19 residues. The CDR3 loop reads CSAIPPRTSGSPLIDEQFF. CDR3 DNA: TGCAGTGCTATCCCCCCGAGGACTAGCGGGAGCCCGCTAATAGATGAGCAGTTCTTC.

A few counts support this clonotype. This chain uses TRBV20-1 with TRBJ2-3, with TRBD2 matching 13 bases. Germline assignment: CDR1 DFQATT and CDR2 SNEGSKA (reference sequence). The CDR3 loop spans 15 amino acids. CDR3 sequence: CSPGTSGMGADTQYF. The CDR3 DNA is TGCAGCCCCGGGACTAGCGGGATGGGGGCAGATACGCAGTATTTT.

The genes are TRBV6-1 and TRBJ2-7; 8 bases agree with TRBD1. CDR1 and CDR2 (germline): MNHNS, SASEGT. This CDR3 spans 15 amino acids. V trimming: 4 bases; J trimming: 1 base; junction bases outside the gene matches: 6. CDR3 region: CASSGRDRGSYEQYF. DNA of the CDR3: TGTGCCAGCAGTGGCCGCGACAGGGGTTCCTACGAGCAGTACTTC.

This clonotype was counted at least ten times. The junction and the germline gene differ at one end; a read error may be behind it. The rearrangement uses TRBV7-7 and TRBJ2-5, with 8 bases that match TRBD2. Per the germline V gene, CDR1 is SSHAT and CDR2 is FNYEAQ (reference sequence). The CDR3 contains 15 residues. The CDR3 sequence: CASSLVGTREETQYF. CDR3 DNA: TGTGCTAGCAGCTTAGTCGGGACTAGAGAAGAGACCCAGTACTTC.

V gene TRBV5-1 combines with J gene TRBJ1-3, with 7 bases matching TRBD1. Germline values: CDR1 SGHRS, CDR2 YFSETQ. Losses at the gene ends were 3 bases for V and 7 bases for J; bases not matched to a gene: 1. CDR3 length: 12 amino acids. The CDR3 region is CASSSQGNTIYF. The CDR3 DNA reads as TGCGCCAGCAGCTCACAGGGGAACACCATATATTTT.

This clonotype was seen at least ten times. The gene calls are TRBV7-6 and TRBJ2-1; TRBD2 matches at 9 bases. J gave up 7 bases and V 3 bases, and 7 bases lay outside the gene matches. Germline CDR1 and CDR2: SGHVS and FNYEAQ. The CDR3 spans 15 residues. The DNA of the CDR3 is TGTGCCAGCAGCTTCTTTAGCGGGAGAGGAAATGAGCAGTTCTTC. Its translation is CASSFFSGRGNEQFF. Filled out from reference TRBV7-6 and TRBJ2-1, the complete variable domain reads GAGVSQSPRYKVTKRGQDVALRCDPISGHVSLYWYRQALGQGPEFLTYFNYEAQQDKSGLPNDRFSAERPEGSISTLTIQRTEQRDSAMYRCASSFFSGRGNEQFFGPGTRLTVL.

This clonotype was detected many times. The chain carries TRBV20-1 and TRBJ2-7; 11 positions agree with TRBD2. V was clipped by 5 bases and J by 3 bases; unmatched bases: 3. CDR1 DFQATT and CDR2 SNEGSKA come from the germline V gene (reference sequence). The CDR3 contains 13 residues. DNA for the CDR3: TGCAGTGCTGTCACTAGCGGGAGCTACGAGCAGTACTTC. This sequence encodes CSAVTSGSYEQYF.

This clonotype was counted a few times. J is TRBJ1-1 and V is TRBV7-6; D is unclear. CDR1 is SGHVS, CDR2 FNYEAQ, per germline. V was shortened by 6 bases and J by 3 bases, with 11 bases between the two germline ends. The CDR3 has 13 amino acids. The CDR3 nucleotides are TGTGCCAGCAGACCAGGCTTCGACACTGAAGCTTTCTTT. Amino acids: CASRPGFDTEAFF.

This clonotype was detected ten times or more. The chain is built from TRBV7-2 and TRBJ2-1; 9 bases line up with TRBD2. Germline CDR1 reads SGHTA; CDR2 reads FQGNSA. The CDR3 loop spans 16 amino acids. Losses at the gene ends were 5 bases for V and 6 bases for J; bases not matched to a gene: 11. CDR3 coding DNA: TGTGCCAGCAGCGTCCCCAGGGGCGGGAGGGTCAATGAGCAGTTCTTC. Protein sequence: CASSVPRGGRVNEQFF.

This clonotype has a count of ten or more. V is TRBV25-1 and J is TRBJ2-4; perhaps TRBD1 as D (5 bases). The V end lost 3 bases, the J end lost 8 bases, and 11 bases lay between the germline ends. CDR1 is MGHDK, CDR2 SYGVNS, per germline. The CDR3 totals 13 residues. This chain's CDR3 is CASSEQGSDIQYF. CDR3 nucleotide sequence: TGTGCCAGCAGTGAGCAGGGTTCAGACATTCAGTACTTC.

The chain combines TRBV5-1 with TRBJ2-3; 7 bases agree with TRBD1. V was pared by 0 bases and J by 7 bases, with 2 bases of the junction left unmatched. This CDR3 comprises 13 residues. Germline-derived CDR1 and CDR2 are SGHRS and YFSETQ. CDR3 nucleotide sequence: TGCGCCAGCAGCTTGGAGGGGGCATATACGCAGTATTTT. Protein: CASSLEGAYTQYF.